This TCR beta chain is drawn from a study of blood T cell repertoires in COVID-19. Study-wide background: Both acute and convalescent COVID-19 samples were obtained from the United States, Italy and Spain. Nucleic acid was either cDNA or gDNA, and it came from T cells, B-cell-depleted T cells, or PBMCs.

This CDR3 comprises 16 residues. Germline V lookup: CDR1 MNHNY, CDR2 SVGAGI (reference sequence). The V and J ends lost 2 bases and 5 bases, in that order; junction bases with no gene match: 11. Under the authors' procedure: Nucleated cell counts were estimated from reference gene primer amplification. Profiled with immunoSEQ multiplex PCR; TCRdb holds only in-frame clones, not every one. D and trimming come from the DNA, and the V and J calls and clone size come from that table. Altogether about 99,000 clones are present, 75% to 90% being singletons, with the ten largest covering over 10%. The chain joins TRBV6-6 to TRBJ2-7; 8 bases are shared with TRBD1. The sequenced sample was peripheral blood. This clonotype was obtained from a human donor in a cohort sampled during active or convalescent COVID-19. CDR3 DNA: TGTGCCAGCAGTTACGCCCGGGACAGGTGGGGGAACGAGCAGTACTTC. It codes for CASSYARDRWGNEQYF.